The 25 T cell receptor beta chains reported below all come from one sample, sequenced in a study of blood T cell repertoires in COVID-19. Generated by immunoSEQ multiplex PCR, the TCRdb table keeps only in-frame clones and is missing some. The repertoire includes some 100,000 clones, roughly 87% of them detected once, and about 7.4% sits in the top ten. Specimen: peripheral blood. These receptor sequences come from a man between 25 and 39 years old in a cohort sampled during active COVID-19.

The V gene is TRBV6-5, the J gene TRBJ2-7; the D gene is possibly TRBD1 (7 bases). Germline CDR1 MNHEY, CDR2 SVGAGI. Between the trimmed V and J ends, which lost 6 bases and 6 bases, there was a span of 12 bases. The CDR3 has 12 amino acids. The CDR3 coding sequence is TGTGCCAGCAGAACGGAGGGGGCCGAGCAGTACTTC. It encodes CASRTEGAEQYF.

This chain connects TRBV6-4 to TRBJ2-1; TRBD2 aligns across 9 bases. Germline lookup yields CDR1 MRHNA and CDR2 SNTAGT. With V trimmed by 10 bases and J by 8 bases, 12 bases remained unmatched. The CDR3 contains 14 residues. CDR3 coding DNA: TGTGCCACACGACTAAGCGGGGGGAGTCATGAGCAGTTCTTC. Residues: CATRLSGGSHEQFF.

The chain combines TRBV5-6 with TRBJ2-1, with 7 bases fitting TRBD2. CDR3 length equals 14 residues. V shed 5 bases and J 7 bases; nucleotides not matched to a gene: 9. Germline CDR1 SGHDT, CDR2 YYEEEE. The CDR3 region has the DNA TGTGCCAGCAGTGCCGGGACTACCATTAATGAGCAGTTCTTC. Protein sequence: CASSAGTTINEQFF.

The table lists this clone with a count of one. The J gene is TRBJ2-5, the V gene TRBV2; 9 nucleotides match TRBD1. V shed 5 bases and J 5 bases; nucleotides not matched to a gene: 9. Germline CDR1 is SNHLY and CDR2 is FYNNEI. This CDR3 has 15 amino acids. The CDR3 spells CASSKGQGRSETQYF. CDR3 sequence (DNA): TGTGCCAGCAGTAAGGGACAGGGCCGGTCGGAGACCCAGTACTTC.

The chain combines TRBV7-3 with TRBJ2-5; a possible D gene is TRBD1 (5 bases). Germline V CDR1 and CDR2: SGHTA, FQGTGA. CDR3 length: 13 amino acids. V lost 0 bases and J lost 4, with 6 bases in between. The CDR3 region is CASSLTTGETQYF. The CDR3 DNA sequence: TGTGCCAGCAGCTTAACTACAGGAGAGACCCAGTACTTC.

The chain links TRBV5-5 to TRBJ1-5; D may be TRBD1 (6 bases). CDR1 and CDR2 (germline): SGHKS, YYEKEE (reference sequence). The V and J ends lost 7 bases and 6 bases respectively, with 20 bases between them. The CDR3 length is 15 residues. CDR3 residues: CASDITPQGTQPQHF. The CDR3 bases are TGTGCCAGCGATATCACTCCACAGGGTACTCAGCCCCAGCATTTT. Filled out from reference TRBV5-5 and TRBJ1-5, the complete variable domain reads DAGVTQSPTHLIKTRGQQVTLRCSPISGHKSVSWYQQVLGQGPQFIFQYYEKEERGRGNFPDRFSARQFPNYSSELNVNALLLGDSALYLCASDITPQGTQPQHFGDGTRLSIL.

V gene TRBV18 combines with J gene TRBJ1-1; TRBD1 agrees at 9 bases. Germline CDR1 and CDR2: KGHSH and LQKENI. This CDR3 is built from 14 residues. The V and J ends lost 5 bases and 6 bases, in that order; junction bases with no gene match: 7. The CDR3 bases are TGTGCCAGCTCAGAAAGGACAGGGGACGCTGAAGCTTTCTTT. Translating gives CASSERTGDAEAFF.

This clone showed up just once. This sequence joins TRBV28 and TRBJ1-4, with 9 bases matching TRBD1. V shed 5 bases, J shed 4 bases, and the junction held 5 bases outside the gene matches. The germline gives CDR1 MDHEN, CDR2 SYDVKM. The CDR3 loop spans 15 amino acids. CDR3 residues: CASSVGTGFNEKLFF. CDR3 bases: TGTGCCAGCAGTGTAGGGACAGGGTTTAATGAAAAACTGTTTTTT.

J is TRBJ2-7 and V is TRBV19; D is possibly TRBD2 (6 bases). Germline CDR1 and CDR2: LNHDA and SQIVND (reference sequence). Trimming pared 5 bases from V and 0 bases from J, leaving 17 bases between. The CDR3 is 16 residues long. This CDR3 is CASSGIGGPSSYEQYF. In DNA, the CDR3 is TGTGCCAGTAGTGGGATCGGGGGTCCGAGCTCCTACGAGCAGTACTTC.

The rearrangement uses TRBV6-6 and TRBJ2-5; 8 bases map to TRBD2. Germline V gene data show CDR1 as MNHNY and CDR2 as SVGAGI (reference sequence). This CDR3 has 13 amino acids. V was pared by 9 bases and J by 4 bases, with 7 bases of the junction left unmatched. The CDR3 DNA reads TGTGCCAGTAGTCCGGGACTAGGAGAGACCCAGTACTTC. This sequence encodes CASSPGLGETQYF.

The chain combines TRBV5-5 with TRBJ2-1, with 9 bases lining up with TRBD1. Germline V gene sequence: CDR1 SGHKS, CDR2 YYEKEE (reference sequence). Unmatched junction bases numbered 9, after V lost 0 bases and J lost 14 bases. The CDR3 has 14 amino acids. CDR3 protein: CASSLVPGQGWEFF. Written as DNA, the CDR3 is TGTGCCAGCAGCTTGGTGCCGGGACAGGGTTGGGAGTTCTTC.

V is TRBV4-1 and J is TRBJ2-5, with 7 positions matching TRBD1. The J segment lost 2 bases and the V segment lost 1 base, leaving 13 bases of the junction unmatched. The CDR3 sequence is 18 residues long. CDR1 MGHRA and CDR2 YSYEKL come from the germline V gene. In DNA form, the CDR3 reads TGCGCCAGCAGCCAAGTCTTCGCGACAGGGAGATATCAAGAGACCCAGTACTTC. Protein product: CASSQVFATGRYQETQYF.

The CDR3 is CASSAPDSNYGYTF. In DNA form, the CDR3 reads TGCGCCAGCAGCGCCCCCGACAGTAACTATGGCTACACCTTC. The chain employs TRBV5-1 and TRBJ1-2; D is perhaps TRBD1 (5 bases). Trimming removed 4 bases from V and 1 base from J, with 11 bases in between. Germline CDR1 is SGHRS and CDR2 is YFSETQ. This CDR3 spans 14 amino acids.

CDR3 region: CASSPQLASSAPEQFF. Written as DNA, the CDR3 is TGTGCCAGCAGCCCCCAACTGGCGTCTAGTGCCCCAGAGCAGTTCTTC. The chain links TRBV7-8 to TRBJ2-1; D gene ambiguous. The CDR3 sequence is 16 residues long. The V gene's germline CDR1 is SGHVS and CDR2 FQNEAQ. V lost 5 bases to trimming and J lost 10 bases, with 24 bases between them.

V and J are TRBV12-5 and TRBJ2-1; 11 bases agree with TRBD1. The J segment lost 6 bases and the V segment lost 7 bases, leaving 5 bases of the junction unmatched. Germline-derived CDR1 and CDR2 are LGHNT and FRNRAP. The CDR3 has 14 residues. The CDR3 DNA sequence: TGTGCTAGTGCCAGGGACAGGGGGATCAATGAGCAGTTCTTC. Encoded protein: CASARDRGINEQFF. The full variable domain, completed using reference TRBV12-5 and TRBJ2-1, is DARVTQTPRHKVTEMGQEVTMRCQPILGHNTVFWYRQTMMQGLELLAYFRNRAPLDDSGMPKDRFSAEMPDATLATLKIQPSEPRDSAVYFCASARDRGINEQFFGPGTRLTVL.

V is TRBV5-6 and J is TRBJ2-3; 12 nucleotides agree with TRBD2. V trimming: 7 bases; J trimming: 5 bases; junction bases outside the gene matches: 11. CDR3 length equals 16 residues. The V gene's germline CDR1 is SGHDT and CDR2 YYEEEE. This chain's CDR3 is CASFSWTSGEGDTQYF. The CDR3 DNA is TGTGCCAGCTTCTCATGGACTAGCGGGGAAGGAGATACGCAGTATTTT.

The genes are TRBV20-1 and TRBJ2-1; TRBD2 matches 11 bases. Germline lookup yields CDR1 DFQATT and CDR2 SNEGSKA (reference sequence). V was clipped by 3 bases and J by 8 bases; unmatched bases: 9. This CDR3 has 15 residues. Written as DNA, the CDR3 is TGCAGTGCTAGTGGAGGGTCTAGCGGGGGGTATGAGCAGTTCTTC. It codes for CSASGGSSGGYEQFF.

The chain couples TRBV6-1 to TRBJ2-7, with no clear D. The CDR3 totals 18 residues. Germline CDR1 reads MNHNS; CDR2 reads SASEGT. V gave up 0 bases and J gave up 3 bases, with 21 bases separating them. This CDR3 is CASSEALTKVVSFYEQYF. The CDR3 nucleotides are TGTGCCAGCAGTGAAGCGCTGACAAAGGTCGTATCCTTCTACGAGCAGTACTTC.

The rearrangement uses TRBV9 and TRBJ1-6; TRBD1 matches 9 bases. V dropped 4 bases and J dropped 7; count of bases not matched to a gene: 6. The CDR3 has 15 amino acids. The germline V gene encodes CDR1 SGDLS and CDR2 YYNGEE. The CDR3 DNA follows: TGTGCCAGCAGCCCTCCCGGGACAGGGAATTCACCCCTCCACTTT. As protein: CASSPPGTGNSPLHF.

V gene TRBV7-2 combines with J gene TRBJ2-1, with 12 positions matching TRBD2. The length of the CDR3 is 14 residues. V dropped 3 bases and J dropped 7; count of bases not matched to a gene: 1. The V gene's germline CDR1 is SGHTA and CDR2 FQGNSA. In nucleotides, the CDR3 is TGTGCCAGCAGCTTTACTAGCGGGGGGAATGAGCAGTTCTTC. Residues: CASSFTSGGNEQFF.

V usage is TRBV2 and J usage is TRBJ2-1; D may be TRBD1 (6 bases). V was cut by 6 bases and J by 2 bases, with 11 bases left in between. Germline lookup yields CDR1 SNHLY and CDR2 FYNNEI. The CDR3 is 14 amino acids. In nucleotides, the CDR3 is TGTGCCAGCAGATCACAGGGAACCTACAATGAGCAGTTCTTC. It encodes CASRSQGTYNEQFF. Full variable domain (missing parts from reference TRBV2 and TRBJ2-1): EPEVTQTPSHQVTQMGQEVILRCVPISNHLYFYWYRQILGQKVEFLVSFYNNEISEKSEIFDDQFSVERPDGSNFTLKIRSTKLEDSAMYFCASRSQGTYNEQFFGPGTRLTVL.

V and J are TRBV12-5 and TRBJ1-1; tentatively, D is TRBD1 (5 bases). CDR1 is LGHNT and CDR2 is FRNRAP in the germline V gene. The CDR3 runs to 14 residues. V was pared by 5 bases and J by 5 bases, with 15 bases between. The CDR3 DNA reads TGTGCTAGTGGTGCCCTGGGGGGTGAGACTGAAGCTTTCTTT. Protein product: CASGALGGETEAFF.

V gene TRBV6-5 combines with J gene TRBJ2-5; the D gene is possibly TRBD2 (5 bases). V dropped 2 bases and J dropped 5 bases, with 9 bases sitting between them. The CDR3 consists of 13 residues. Germline CDR1 MNHEY, CDR2 SVGAGI. In nucleotides, the CDR3 is TGTGCCAGCAGTTACGAGCGGTGGGAGACCCAGTACTTC. It translates to CASSYERWETQYF.

This clone has a single count. This chain links TRBV7-7 with TRBJ2-2; D possibly corresponds to TRBD1 (6 bases). This CDR3 contains 13 residues. Trimming stripped 5 bases from V and 5 bases from J, with 9 bases between. Looked up from germline, CDR1 is SSHAT and CDR2 is FNYEAQ (reference sequence). CDR3 amino acids: CASSARGTGELFF. In nucleotides, the CDR3 is TGTGCCAGCAGCGCAAGGGGGACCGGGGAGCTGTTTTTT.

This chain links TRBV12-5 with TRBJ1-3; 9 bases fit TRBD1. V dropped 5 bases and J dropped 8; count of bases not matched to a gene: 7. Germline-derived CDR1 and CDR2 are LGHNT and FRNRAP. This CDR3 contains 14 residues. CDR3 loop: CASGAGTGRHTIYF. The CDR3 nucleotides read TGTGCTAGTGGTGCGGGGACAGGGCGGCACACCATATATTTT.